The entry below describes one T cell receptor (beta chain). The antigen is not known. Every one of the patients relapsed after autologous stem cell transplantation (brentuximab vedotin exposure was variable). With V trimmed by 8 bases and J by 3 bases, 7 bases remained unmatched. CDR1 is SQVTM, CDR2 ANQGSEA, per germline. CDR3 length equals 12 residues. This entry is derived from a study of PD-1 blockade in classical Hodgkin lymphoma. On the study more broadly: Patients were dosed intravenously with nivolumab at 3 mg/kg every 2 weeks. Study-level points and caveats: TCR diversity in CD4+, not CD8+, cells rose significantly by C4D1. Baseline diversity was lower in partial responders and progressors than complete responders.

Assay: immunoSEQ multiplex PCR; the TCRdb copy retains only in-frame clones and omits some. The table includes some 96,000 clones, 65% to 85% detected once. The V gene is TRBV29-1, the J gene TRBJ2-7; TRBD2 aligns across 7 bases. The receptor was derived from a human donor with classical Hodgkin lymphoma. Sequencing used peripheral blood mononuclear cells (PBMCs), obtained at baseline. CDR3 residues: CSYRTSLYEQYF. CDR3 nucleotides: TGCAGCTATCGGACTAGTCTCTACGAGCAGTACTTC.